The 22 T cell receptor beta chains listed next were all sequenced from one sample in a study of EBV T-cell therapy then PD-1 blockade in nasopharyngeal carcinoma. Clones were read by immunoSEQ multiplex PCR, and TCRdb kept only the in-frame ones, dropping some. Of roughly 17,000 clones in the sample, 65% to 85% were seen once. Treatment meaning: AdE1-LMPpoly-expanded autologous EBV-specific T-cell therapy followed by anti-PD-1 nivolumab. These receptors have no known antigen. Sample: CD8+ T cells from blood, taken at day 0 from a patient whose treatment included autologous EBV-specific T cells and nivolumab. These receptors originate from a man between 35 and 55 years old with nasopharyngeal carcinoma.

This sequence joins TRBV11-2 and TRBJ2-7, with a possible D match to TRBD1 (6 bases). The CDR3 is made up of 12 amino acids. V dropped 4 bases and J dropped 6 bases, with 10 bases sitting between them. Per germline, CDR1 SGHAT and CDR2 FQNNGV. The CDR3 nucleotides read TGTGCCAGCAGCTGGGGGCAGGGCGAGCAGTACTTC. Its protein is CASSWGQGEQYF.

This clone was detected a few times. The CDR3 is CASSEETANYGYTF. Written as DNA, the CDR3 is TGTGCCAGCAGTGAAGAAACGGCTAACTATGGCTACACCTTC. The V call is TRBV2, the J call TRBJ1-2; D uncertain. Germline assignment: CDR1 SNHLY and CDR2 FYNNEI. CDR3 length: 14 residues. Trimming cost V 1 base and J 0 bases, with 6 bases left between them.

V usage is TRBV4-1 and J usage is TRBJ2-7; TRBD1 or TRBD2 may be the D gene (5 bases each). Germline V gene data show CDR1 as MGHRA and CDR2 as YSYEKL. CDR3 length: 15 residues. Trimming stripped 2 bases from V and 5 bases from J, with 16 bases between. Here the CDR3 DNA reads TGCGCCAGCAGCCAAAGATTAGGGGACGGCAACGAGCAGTACTTC. Its translation is CASSQRLGDGNEQYF.

The genes are TRBV9 and TRBJ2-2; D gene unclear. V was trimmed by 3 bases and J by 8 bases, leaving 5 bases between them. Germline CDR1 reads SGDLS; CDR2 reads YYNGEE. The CDR3 extends over 11 amino acids. The CDR3 coding sequence is TGTGCCAGCAGCGGTCCTGGGGAGCTGTTTTTT. Translated: CASSGPGELFF.

This clone has only a few counts. The chain has TRBV6-4 and TRBJ2-6; possible D gene TRBD2, 7 bases. Deletions cut 2 bases from V and 4 bases from J, with 9 bases between. This CDR3 is built from 15 residues. The germline V gene has CDR1 MRHNA and CDR2 SNTAGT. The CDR3 spells CASSDRGAGANVLTF. CDR3 in DNA: TGTGCCAGCAGTGACCGGGGGGCAGGGGCCAACGTCCTGACTTTC.

A single count supports this clone. V is TRBV10-3 and J is TRBJ1-2; no definite D call. The CDR3 extends over 15 amino acids. Germline CDR1 ENHRY, CDR2 SYGVKD. Deletions cut 3 bases from V and 4 bases from J, with 15 bases between. The CDR3 reads CAISELGIEGYGYTF. The CDR3 DNA is TGTGCCATCAGTGAATTAGGCATTGAGGGCTATGGCTACACCTTC.

This chain joins TRBV28 and TRBJ2-7; D remains ambiguous. The CDR3 runs to 15 residues. V dropped 7 bases and J dropped 3 bases, with 19 bases sitting between them. CDR1 and CDR2 (germline): MDHEN, SYDVKM. For the CDR3, the DNA is TGTGCCAGCACCTTGACCAGACCGGCCTTCTACGAGCAGTACTTC. Its translation is CASTLTRPAFYEQYF.

This sequence joins TRBV4-2 and TRBJ2-1; 12 bases match TRBD2. V gave up 1 base and J gave up 0 bases; unmatched junction bases: 4. CDR3 length: 18 residues. CDR1 is LGHNA and CDR2 is YNFKEQ in the germline V gene. CDR3 nucleotide sequence: TGTGCCAGCAGCCAAGGGACTAGCGGGGAGAGCTCCTACAATGAGCAGTTCTTC. Translating gives CASSQGTSGESSYNEQFF.

V gene TRBV9 combines with J gene TRBJ1-1; 9 nucleotides match TRBD1. This CDR3 spans 15 amino acids. Germline trimming cut 0 bases from V and 3 bases from J; bases unmatched to any gene: 3. The germline V gene has CDR1 SGDLS and CDR2 YYNGEE. CDR3 nucleotide sequence: TGTGCCAGCAGCGTAGTGAGGACAGGGGACACTGAAGCTTTCTTT. Amino acid sequence: CASSVVRTGDTEAFF. The full variable domain, rest sourced from reference TRBV9 and TRBJ1-1, is DSGVTQTPKHLITATGQRVTLRCSPRSGDLSVYWYQQSLDQGLQFLIQYYNGEERAKGNILERFSAQQFPDLHSELNLSSLELGDSALYFCASSVVRTGDTEAFFGQGTRLTVV.

The CDR3 sequence: CASSGSLGTSGQETQYF. The DNA of the CDR3 is TGTGCCAGCAGCGGTAGCCTCGGGACTAGCGGCCAAGAGACCCAGTACTTC. The rearrangement joins TRBV13 to TRBJ2-5; 11 nucleotides align to TRBD2. The CDR3 is 17 residues long. Germline V CDR1 and CDR2: PRHDT, FYEKMQ (reference sequence). Trimming cost V 5 bases and J 1 base; bases outside gene matches: 9.

The chain is built from TRBV4-2 and TRBJ2-7; 7 nucleotides match TRBD1. The junction had 11 bases not matched to a gene; V was cut back by 4 bases and J by 5 bases. The CDR3 is 15 residues long. Looked up from germline, CDR1 is LGHNA and CDR2 is YNFKEQ. The CDR3 bases are TGTGCCAGCAGCCCCATCGACAGGGACGGGGACGAGCAGTACTTC. Protein sequence: CASSPIDRDGDEQYF.

This clone was seen a single time. This chain joins TRBV5-4 and TRBJ1-3; D is perhaps TRBD1 (5 bases). CDR3 length: 15 residues. Germline CDR1 is SGHNT and CDR2 is YYREEE (reference sequence). Between the trimmed V and J ends, which lost 2 bases and 0 bases, there was a span of 9 bases. The CDR3, as DNA: TGTGCCAGCAGCTTAGGACACAGCTCTGGAAACACCATATATTTT. Protein: CASSLGHSSGNTIYF.

The rearrangement uses TRBV25-1 and TRBJ2-2; 10 bases align to TRBD2. CDR1 MGHDK and CDR2 SYGVNS come from the germline V gene. This CDR3 has 15 residues. J was trimmed by 3 bases and V by 6 bases; bases with no gene match: 4. The CDR3: CASRVGTSDTGELFF. CDR3 DNA sequence: TGTGCCAGCAGAGTTGGGACTAGCGACACCGGGGAGCTGTTTTTT.

The J gene is TRBJ2-1, the V gene TRBV6-5; tentatively, D is TRBD2 (7 bases). Germline lookup yields CDR1 MNHEY and CDR2 SVGAGI. The CDR3 is 15 residues long. The V and J ends lost 2 bases and 10 bases respectively, with 18 bases between them. CDR3 protein: CASSYNPGGAGEQFF. Written as DNA, the CDR3 is TGTGCCAGCAGTTACAACCCTGGGGGGGCTGGGGAGCAGTTCTTC.

The V gene is TRBV14, the J gene TRBJ1-1; TRBD1 agrees at 7 bases. CDR1 is SGHDN and CDR2 is FVKESK in the germline V gene. This CDR3 has 16 residues. The ends lost 2 bases at V and 10 bases at J; junction bases unmatched: 16. The CDR3 loop reads CASSQKGQWFTRGAFF. For the CDR3, the DNA is TGTGCCAGCAGCCAAAAGGGACAGTGGTTCACACGGGGAGCTTTCTTT.

The chain couples TRBV7-3 to TRBJ2-3; D not certain. Per germline, CDR1 SGHTA and CDR2 FQGTGA. The CDR3 spans 13 residues. V lost 2 bases, J lost 2 bases, and 5 bases lay in between. CDR3 in DNA: TGTGCCAGCAGCTTAGTAAACACAGATACGCAGTATTTT. Its protein is CASSLVNTDTQYF.

This sequence joins TRBV7-6 and TRBJ2-4; TRBD1 matches at 9 bases. Trimming cost V 4 bases and J 4 bases; bases outside gene matches: 8. Germline lookup yields CDR1 SGHVS and CDR2 FNYEAQ. CDR3 length: 16 amino acids. The CDR3 loop reads CASSSSSGTGKNIQYF. DNA of the CDR3: TGTGCCAGCAGCTCATCCTCCGGGACAGGGAAAAACATTCAGTACTTC.

The V call is TRBV9, the J call TRBJ1-2, with D perhaps matching TRBD1 (6 bases). Germline V CDR1 and CDR2: SGDLS, YYNGEE. The CDR3 sequence is 13 residues long. V dropped 4 bases and J dropped 8 bases, with 15 bases sitting between them. The CDR3, as DNA: TGTGCCAGCAGCCCCCGGGGGCGAGGGGGCTACACCTTC. Translation: CASSPRGRGGYTF.

The chain carries TRBV4-3 and TRBJ2-1, with 10 nucleotides matching TRBD1. Trimming took 3 bases from V and 7 from J; bases not matched to a gene: 3. Germline V CDR1 and CDR2: LGHNA, YSLEER. The CDR3 sequence is 14 residues long. CDR3 loop: CASSQQDRGNEQFF. As DNA, the CDR3 is TGCGCCAGCAGCCAGCAGGACAGGGGGAATGAGCAGTTCTTC.

This chain connects TRBV6-2 or TRBV6-3 to TRBJ1-2, with D unresolved. Germline CDR1 is MNHEY and CDR2 is SVGEGT. V lost 6 bases and J 0 bases, leaving 20 bases between the germline ends. The CDR3 sequence is 17 residues long. The CDR3 is CASSQNPPPVTNYGYTF. The CDR3 nucleotides read TGTGCCAGCAGCCAAAACCCCCCGCCAGTGACTAACTATGGCTACACCTTC.

This clone is medium-sized by share. The chain links TRBV19 to TRBJ1-6; D is perhaps TRBD1 (5 bases). V was shortened by 1 base and J by 9 bases, with 13 bases between the two germline ends. Germline V gene sequence: CDR1 LNHDA, CDR2 SQIVND (reference sequence). The CDR3 is 15 residues long. CDR3 amino acids: CASSIVGAITSPLHF. The CDR3 DNA is TGTGCCAGTAGTATAGTCGGGGCCATCACTTCACCCCTCCACTTT.

The rearrangement uses TRBV5-8 and TRBJ1-2; D unresolved. The CDR3 loop spans 8 amino acids. Germline CDR1 is SGHTS and CDR2 is YDEGEE. V was trimmed by 9 bases and J by 12 bases, leaving 9 bases between them. The DNA for the CDR3 is TGTGCCACCCACGGGAACACCTTC. Protein: CATHGNTF.